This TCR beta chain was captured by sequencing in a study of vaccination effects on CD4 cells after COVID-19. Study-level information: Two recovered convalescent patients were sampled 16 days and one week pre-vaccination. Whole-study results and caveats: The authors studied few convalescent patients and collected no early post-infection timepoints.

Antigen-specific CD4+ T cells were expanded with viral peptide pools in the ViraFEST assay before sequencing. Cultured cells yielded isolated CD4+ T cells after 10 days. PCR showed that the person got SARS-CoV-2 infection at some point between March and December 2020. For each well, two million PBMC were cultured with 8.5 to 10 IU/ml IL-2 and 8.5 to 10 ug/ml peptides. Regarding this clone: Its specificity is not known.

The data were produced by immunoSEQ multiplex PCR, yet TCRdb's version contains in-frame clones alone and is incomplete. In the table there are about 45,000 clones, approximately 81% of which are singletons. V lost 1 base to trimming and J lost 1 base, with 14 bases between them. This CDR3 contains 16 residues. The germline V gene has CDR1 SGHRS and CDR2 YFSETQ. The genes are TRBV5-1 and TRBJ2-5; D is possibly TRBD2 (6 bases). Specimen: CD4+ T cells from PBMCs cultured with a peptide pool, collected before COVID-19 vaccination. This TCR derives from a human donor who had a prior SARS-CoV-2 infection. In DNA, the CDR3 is TGCGCCAGCAGCTTGTCCGGGACGCGGGGCCAAGAGACCCAGTACTTC. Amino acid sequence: CASSLSGTRGQETQYF. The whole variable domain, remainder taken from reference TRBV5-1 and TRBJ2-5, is KAGVTQTPRYLIKTRGQQVTLSCSPISGHRSVSWYQQTPGQGLQFLFEYFSETQRNKGNFPGRFSGRQFSNSRSEMNVSTLELGDSALYLCASSLSGTRGQETQYFGPGTRLLVL.